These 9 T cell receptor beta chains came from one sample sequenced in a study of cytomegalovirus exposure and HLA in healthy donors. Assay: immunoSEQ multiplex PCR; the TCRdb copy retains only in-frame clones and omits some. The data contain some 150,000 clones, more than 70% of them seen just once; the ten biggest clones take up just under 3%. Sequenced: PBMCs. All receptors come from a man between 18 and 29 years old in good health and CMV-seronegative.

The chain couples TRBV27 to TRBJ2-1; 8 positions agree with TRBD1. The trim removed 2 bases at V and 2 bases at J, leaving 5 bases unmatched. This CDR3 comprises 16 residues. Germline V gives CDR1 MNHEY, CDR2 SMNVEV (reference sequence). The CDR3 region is CASSLLPGGAYNEQFF. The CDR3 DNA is TGTGCCAGCAGTTTACTTCCAGGGGGCGCCTACAATGAGCAGTTCTTC.

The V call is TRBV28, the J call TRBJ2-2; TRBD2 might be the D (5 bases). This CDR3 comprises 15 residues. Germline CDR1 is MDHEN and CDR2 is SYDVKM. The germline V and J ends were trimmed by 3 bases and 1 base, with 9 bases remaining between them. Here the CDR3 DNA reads TGTGCCAGCAGTTTCCGGACTGTGAACACCGGGGAGCTGTTTTTT. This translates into CASSFRTVNTGELFF.

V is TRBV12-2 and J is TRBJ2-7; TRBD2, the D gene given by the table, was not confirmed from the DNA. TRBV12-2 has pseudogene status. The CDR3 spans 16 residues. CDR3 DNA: TGTGCAAGTCGCTCCACCCGGGAGCCGTTAGGTTACGAGCAGTACTTC. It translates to CASRSTREPLGYEQYF.

CDR3 sequence reads: CASSYSTGTYEQYV. Here the CDR3 DNA reads TGTGCCAGCAGCTATTCGACAGGGACCTACGAGCAGTACGTC. The genes are TRBV11-2 and TRBJ2-7; 7 positions agree with TRBD1. The CDR3 totals 14 residues. Germline lookup yields CDR1 SGHAT and CDR2 FQNNGV. J gave up 2 bases and V 4 bases, and 5 bases lay outside the gene matches.

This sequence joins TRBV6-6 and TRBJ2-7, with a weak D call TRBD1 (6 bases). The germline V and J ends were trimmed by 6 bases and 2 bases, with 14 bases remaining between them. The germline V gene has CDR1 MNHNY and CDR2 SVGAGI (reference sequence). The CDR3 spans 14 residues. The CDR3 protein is CASREQGFPYEQYV. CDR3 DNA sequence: TGTGCCAGCAGGGAACAGGGTTTCCCCTACGAGCAGTACGTC.

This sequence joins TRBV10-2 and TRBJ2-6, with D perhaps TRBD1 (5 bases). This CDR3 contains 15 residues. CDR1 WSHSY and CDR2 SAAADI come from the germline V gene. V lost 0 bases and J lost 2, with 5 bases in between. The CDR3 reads CASSESGAGANVLTF. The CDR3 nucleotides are TGCGCCAGCAGTGAGTCAGGGGCTGGGGCCAACGTCCTGACTTTC.

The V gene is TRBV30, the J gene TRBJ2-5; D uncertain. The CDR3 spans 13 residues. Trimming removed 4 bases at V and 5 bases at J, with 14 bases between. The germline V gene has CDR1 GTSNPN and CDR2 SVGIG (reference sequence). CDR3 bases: TGTGCCTGGACCCCCTCCCCTAAGGAGACCCAGTACTTC. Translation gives CAWTPSPKETQYF.

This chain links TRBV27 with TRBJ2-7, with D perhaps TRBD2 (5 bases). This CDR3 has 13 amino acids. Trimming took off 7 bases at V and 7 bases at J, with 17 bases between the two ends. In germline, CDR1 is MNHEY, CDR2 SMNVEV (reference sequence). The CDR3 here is CASIDGMGGEQYF. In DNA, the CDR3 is TGTGCCAGCATAGACGGGATGGGTGGGGAGCAGTACTTC.

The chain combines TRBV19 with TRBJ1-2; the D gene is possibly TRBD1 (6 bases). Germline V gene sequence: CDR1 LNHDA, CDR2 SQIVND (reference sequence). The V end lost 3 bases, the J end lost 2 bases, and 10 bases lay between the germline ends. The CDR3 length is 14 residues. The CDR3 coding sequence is TGTGCCAGTAGTATTGGTGGACAGAACTATGGCTACACCTTC. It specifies CASSIGGQNYGYTF.